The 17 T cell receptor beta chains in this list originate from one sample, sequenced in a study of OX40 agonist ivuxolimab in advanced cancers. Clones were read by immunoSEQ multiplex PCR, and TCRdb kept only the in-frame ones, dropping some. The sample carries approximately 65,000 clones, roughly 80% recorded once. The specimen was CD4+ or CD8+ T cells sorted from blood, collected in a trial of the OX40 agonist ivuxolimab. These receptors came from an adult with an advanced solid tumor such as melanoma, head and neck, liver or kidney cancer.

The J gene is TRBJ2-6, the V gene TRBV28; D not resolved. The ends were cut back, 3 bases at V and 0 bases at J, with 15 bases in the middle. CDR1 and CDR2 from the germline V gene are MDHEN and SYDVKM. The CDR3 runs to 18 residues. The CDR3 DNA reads TGTGCCAGCAGTTTCGCGTGGGCGTGGGTCTCTGGGGCCAACGTCCTGACTTTC. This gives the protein CASSFAWAWVSGANVLTF.

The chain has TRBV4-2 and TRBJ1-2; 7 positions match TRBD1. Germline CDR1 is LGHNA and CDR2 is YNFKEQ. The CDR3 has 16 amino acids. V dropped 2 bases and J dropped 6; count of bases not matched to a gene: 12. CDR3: CASSQRSAQGRDGYTF. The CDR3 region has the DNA TGTGCCAGCAGCCAAAGGTCGGCACAGGGGCGGGATGGCTACACCTTC.

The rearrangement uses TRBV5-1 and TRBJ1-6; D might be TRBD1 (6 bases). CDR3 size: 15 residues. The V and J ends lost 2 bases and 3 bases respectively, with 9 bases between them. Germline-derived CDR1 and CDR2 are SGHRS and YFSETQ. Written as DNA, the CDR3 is TGCGCCAGCAGCTTAGGACAGAACTATAATTCACCCCTCCACTTT. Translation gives CASSLGQNYNSPLHF. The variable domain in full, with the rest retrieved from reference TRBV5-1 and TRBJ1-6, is KAGVTQTPRYLIKTRGQQVTLSCSPISGHRSVSWYQQTPGQGLQFLFEYFSETQRNKGNFPGRFSGRQFSNSRSEMNVSTLELGDSALYLCASSLGQNYNSPLHFGNGTRLTVT.

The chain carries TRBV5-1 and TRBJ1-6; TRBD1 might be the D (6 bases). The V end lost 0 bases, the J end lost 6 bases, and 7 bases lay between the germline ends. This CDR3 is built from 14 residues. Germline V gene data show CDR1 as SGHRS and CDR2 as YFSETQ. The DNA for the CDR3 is TGCGCCAGCAGCTTGGGGGACACTAATTCACCCCTCCACTTT. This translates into CASSLGDTNSPLHF. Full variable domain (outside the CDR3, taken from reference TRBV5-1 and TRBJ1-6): KAGVTQTPRYLIKTRGQQVTLSCSPISGHRSVSWYQQTPGQGLQFLFEYFSETQRNKGNFPGRFSGRQFSNSRSEMNVSTLELGDSALYLCASSLGDTNSPLHFGNGTRLTVT.

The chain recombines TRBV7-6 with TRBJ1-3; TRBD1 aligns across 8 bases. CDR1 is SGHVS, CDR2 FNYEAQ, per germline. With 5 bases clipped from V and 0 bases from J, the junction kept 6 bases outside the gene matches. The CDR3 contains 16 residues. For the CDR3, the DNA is TGTGCCAGCAGCGACCCGGGACAGGTCTCTGGAAACACCATATATTTT. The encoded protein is CASSDPGQVSGNTIYF.

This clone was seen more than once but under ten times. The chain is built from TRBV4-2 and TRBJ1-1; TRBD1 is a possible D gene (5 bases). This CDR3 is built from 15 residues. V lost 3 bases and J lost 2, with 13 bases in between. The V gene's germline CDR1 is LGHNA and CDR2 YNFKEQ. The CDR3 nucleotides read TGTGCCAGCAGCCAGCCTGGGACGGTTAACACTGAAGCTTTCTTT. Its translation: CASSQPGTVNTEAFF.

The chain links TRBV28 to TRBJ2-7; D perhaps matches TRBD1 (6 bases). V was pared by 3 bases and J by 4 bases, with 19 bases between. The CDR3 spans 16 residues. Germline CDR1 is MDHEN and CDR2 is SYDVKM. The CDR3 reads CASSLSTGSSDYEQYF. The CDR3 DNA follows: TGTGCCAGCAGTTTGTCGACAGGCAGTTCCGATTACGAGCAGTACTTC.

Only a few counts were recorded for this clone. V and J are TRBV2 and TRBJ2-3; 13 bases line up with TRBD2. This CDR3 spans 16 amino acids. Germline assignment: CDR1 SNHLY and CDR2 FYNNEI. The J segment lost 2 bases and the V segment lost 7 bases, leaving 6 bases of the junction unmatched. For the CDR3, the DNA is TGTGCCAGCACAGGACTAGCGGGGGAGACCACAGATACGCAGTATTTT. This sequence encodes CASTGLAGETTDTQYF.

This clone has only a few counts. CDR3 coding DNA: TGTGCCAGCAGCCTTCCGGGACTAGCGGGCCAAGAGACCCAGTACTTC. It is translated as CASSLPGLAGQETQYF. This chain joins TRBV7-2 and TRBJ2-5; 12 positions agree with TRBD2. The CDR3 has 16 residues. Trimming cost V 5 bases and J 1 base; bases outside gene matches: 5. Germline V gene lookup returns CDR1 SGHTA and CDR2 FQGNSA.

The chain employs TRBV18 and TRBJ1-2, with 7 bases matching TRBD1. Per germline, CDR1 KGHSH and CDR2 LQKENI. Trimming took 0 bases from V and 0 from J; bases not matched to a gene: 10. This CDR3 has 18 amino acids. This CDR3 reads CASSPPGLDRAANYGYTF. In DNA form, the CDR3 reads TGTGCCAGCTCACCACCAGGCCTCGACAGGGCAGCTAACTATGGCTACACCTTC.

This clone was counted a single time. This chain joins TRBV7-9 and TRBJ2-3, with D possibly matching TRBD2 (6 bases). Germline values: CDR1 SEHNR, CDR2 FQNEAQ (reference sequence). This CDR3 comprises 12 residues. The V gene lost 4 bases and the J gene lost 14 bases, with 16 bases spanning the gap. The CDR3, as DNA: TGTGCCAGCAGCTCCACTAGCACCGGTTTGTATTTT. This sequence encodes CASSSTSTGLYF. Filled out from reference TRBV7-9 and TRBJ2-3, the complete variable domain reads DTGVSQNPRHKITKRGQNVTFRCDPISEHNRLYWYRQTLGQGPEFLTYFQNEAQLEKSRLLSDRFSAERPKGSFSTLEIQRTEQGDSAMYLCASSSTSTGLYFGPGTRLTVL.

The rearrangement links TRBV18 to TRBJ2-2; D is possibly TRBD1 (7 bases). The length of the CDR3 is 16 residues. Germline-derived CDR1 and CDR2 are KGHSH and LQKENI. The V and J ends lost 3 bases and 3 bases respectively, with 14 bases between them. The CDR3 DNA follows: TGTGCCAGCTCACCCCGAGCAGGGGGGTACACCGGGGAGCTGTTTTTT. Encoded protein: CASSPRAGGYTGELFF.

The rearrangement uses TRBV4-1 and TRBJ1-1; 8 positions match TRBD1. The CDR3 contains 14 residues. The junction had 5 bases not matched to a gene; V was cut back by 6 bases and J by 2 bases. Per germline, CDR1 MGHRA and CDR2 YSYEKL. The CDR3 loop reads CASSQGAKNTEAFF. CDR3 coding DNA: TGCGCCAGCAGTCAGGGGGCAAAAAACACTGAAGCTTTCTTT.

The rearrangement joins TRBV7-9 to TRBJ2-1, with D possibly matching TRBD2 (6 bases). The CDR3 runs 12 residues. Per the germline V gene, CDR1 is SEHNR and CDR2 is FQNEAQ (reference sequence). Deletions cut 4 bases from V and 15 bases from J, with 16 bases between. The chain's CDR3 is CASSSQTSSPFF. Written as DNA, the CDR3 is TGTGCCAGCAGCTCCCAGACTAGTTCGCCGTTCTTC.

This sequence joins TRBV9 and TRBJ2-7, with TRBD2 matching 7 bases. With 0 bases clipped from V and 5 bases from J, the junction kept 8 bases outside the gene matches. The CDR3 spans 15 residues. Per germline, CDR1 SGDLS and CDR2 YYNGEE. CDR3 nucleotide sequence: TGTGCCAGCAGCGTAGAAGGGCGTGGGGGGGACGAGCAGTACTTC. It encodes CASSVEGRGGDEQYF.

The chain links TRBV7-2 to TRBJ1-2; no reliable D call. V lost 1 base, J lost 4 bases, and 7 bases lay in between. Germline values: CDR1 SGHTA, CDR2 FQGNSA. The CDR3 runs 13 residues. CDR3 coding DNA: TGTGCCAGCAGCTTAGGAGGAATCTATGGCTACACCTTC. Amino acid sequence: CASSLGGIYGYTF.

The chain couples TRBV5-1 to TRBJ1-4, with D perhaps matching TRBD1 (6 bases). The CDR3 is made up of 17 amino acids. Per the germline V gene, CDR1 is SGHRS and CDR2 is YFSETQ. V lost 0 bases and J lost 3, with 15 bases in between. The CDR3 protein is CASSLGRTALPNEKLFF. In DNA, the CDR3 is TGCGCCAGCAGCTTGGGTAGGACAGCTCTACCTAATGAAAAACTGTTTTTT.